Listed below are T cell receptor beta chains from one sample, sequenced in a study of T cells in Graves' hyperthyroidism and ophthalmopathy. In TCRdb, the multiplex PCR reads were re-called with MiXCR into one record per CDR3 protein. This table holds around 520,000 distinct CDR3 sequences, approximately 25% found once. The material sequenced was blood. Receptor source: a woman in her twenties or thirties with Graves' ophthalmopathy. Both conserved end residues are part of each CDR3. A D gene is named only where the DNA matches it firmly. Not all rows give a size; the values are once, few, many and, for expanded clones, a class.

V gene	clone size	D gene	J gene	CDR3 protein	CDR3 DNA
TRBV18	NA	NA	TRBJ1-1	CASSPGRIMNTEAFF	TGTGCCAGCTCACCGGGACGGATCATGAACACTGAAGCTTTCTTT
TRBV27	NA	NA	TRBJ2-2	CASSLSASGAGELFF	TGTGCCAGCAGTTTATCGGCGTCAGGGGCCGGGGAGCTGTTTTTT
TRBV30	NA	TRBD1	TRBJ2-2	CAWSPRDRNTGELFF	TGTGCCTGGAGTCCAAGGGACAGGAACACCGGGGAGCTGTTTTTT
TRBV29-1	NA	NA	TRBJ1-2	CSVPTDSTYGYTF	TGCAGCGTTCCGACAGATTCTACCTATGGCTACACCTTC
TRBV11-2	many	TRBD2	TRBJ2-7	CASSLVPSGANSYEQYF	TGTGCCAGCAGCTTAGTTCCTAGCGGGGCCAACTCCTACGAGCAGTACTTC
TRBV6-2/TRBV6-3	few	TRBD1	TRBJ1-1	CASSYGTGGNTEAFF	TGTGCCAGCAGTTACGGGACAGGGGGGAACACTGAAGCTTTCTTT
TRBV30	NA	NA	TRBJ1-1	CAWTNKRPVNTEAFF	TGTGCCTGGACAAACAAAAGACCCGTGAACACTGAAGCTTTCTTT
TRBV28	NA	TRBD1	TRBJ1-2	CASSAGGGKDGYTF	TGTGCCAGCAGTGCAGGGGGCGGAAAGGATGGCTACACCTTC
TRBV5-1	few	TRBD1	TRBJ2-7	CASSLGYRGEEQYF	TGCGCCAGCAGCTTGGGTTACAGGGGTGAGGAGCAGTACTTC
TRBV12-3/TRBV12-4	NA	TRBD1	TRBJ1-1	CASSFREGTAEAFF	TGTGCCAGCAGTTTTCGGGAAGGGACAGCTGAAGCTTTCTTT
TRBV6-2/TRBV6-3	NA	NA	TRBJ2-2	CAGRGGLNTGDLLF	TGTGCCGGGCGAGGCGGTTTGAACACCGGGGATCTGCTTTTT
TRBV6-5	once	NA	TRBJ1-1	CASSFTSGTEAFF	TGTGCCAGCAGTTTCACGTCCGGGACTGAAGCTTTCTTT
TRBV5-1	NA	NA	TRBJ1-3	CASNRQAAYGNTIYF	TGCGCCAGCAACCGACAGGCCGCTTATGGAAACACCATATATTTT
TRBV18	few	TRBD1	TRBJ1-2	CASSPSSSGQEYTF	TGTGCCAGCTCACCAAGCTCCTCGGGACAGGAGTACACCTTC
TRBV28	NA	NA	TRBJ1-2	CASSGWVGAGYGYTF	TGTGCCAGCAGCGGATGGGTGGGGGCTGGTTATGGCTACACCTTC
TRBV2	many	NA	TRBJ2-7	CASRGTARYEQYF	TGTGCCAGCAGGGGGACTGCTCGCTACGAGCAGTACTTC
TRBV20-1	many	TRBD1	TRBJ1-2	CSARGDSLQGYTF	TGCAGTGCTAGAGGGGACAGCCTACAGGGCTACACCTTC
TRBV28	NA	TRBD1	TRBJ2-7	CASSLAGTGGAYEQYF	TGTGCCAGCAGTTTAGCGGGGACAGGTGGGGCCTACGAGCAGTACTTC
TRBV5-1	many	NA	TRBJ1-5	CASSRGQHF	TGCGCCAGCAGTCGCGGACAGCATTTT
TRBV14	many	NA	TRBJ1-2	CASSPWEGFTDYGYTF	TGTGCCAGCAGCCCCTGGGAGGGATTCACTGACTATGGCTACACCTTC
TRBV29-1	many	NA	TRBJ2-2	CSVEEQGRELFF	TGCAGCGTTGAAGAACAGGGTAGGGAGCTGTTTTTT
TRBV2	few	TRBD2	TRBJ2-3	CASIGTSGSPTDTQYF	TGTGCCAGCATCGGGACTAGCGGGAGTCCCACAGATACGCAGTATTTT
TRBV6-1	NA	TRBD2	TRBJ2-2	CASTAGEWSGELFF	TGTGCCAGCACCGCGGGGGAGTGGTCCGGGGAGCTGTTTTTT
TRBV28	many	TRBD1	TRBJ2-2	CASSTTGTGLTGELFF	TGTGCCAGCAGTACGACCGGGACAGGGCTCACCGGGGAGCTGTTTTTT
TRBV27	few	NA	TRBJ2-5	CASSFRGEGETKYF	TGTGCCAGCAGTTTCCGGGGTGAGGGCGAGACCAAGTACTTC
TRBV5-1	many	NA	TRBJ2-7	CASSLPDSYEQYF	TGTGCCAGCAGCTTACCGGATTCCTACGAGCAGTACTTC
TRBV28	many	NA	TRBJ1-2	CASSLSPGKGVYGYTF	TGTGCCAGCAGTTTATCTCCCGGGAAAGGAGTATATGGCTACACCTTC